Shown below are 3 T cell receptor beta chains from a single sample sequenced in a study of glioma-infiltrating T cells after dendritic cell vaccination. Sequencing used immunoSEQ multiplex PCR; TCRdb keeps in-frame clones, though not all of them. The data show 50,000 to 70,000 clones, with about 80% seen just once and roughly 14% held by the top ten. Time point meaning: after dendritic cell vaccination, including at tumor progression/relapse. The source was blood, collected after dendritic cell vaccination. All receptors come from a human donor with glioblastoma.

V and J are TRBV7-9 and TRBJ2-1; the match to TRBD1 covers 8 bases. The V and J ends lost 4 bases and 2 bases, in that order; junction bases with no gene match: 4. The CDR3 is 15 amino acids. Looked up from germline, CDR1 is SEHNR and CDR2 is FQNEAQ (reference sequence). This chain's CDR3 is CASSSQGAPYNEQFF. The CDR3 nucleotides read TGTGCCAGCAGCTCCCAGGGGGCCCCCTACAATGAGCAGTTCTTC. The full variable domain, its missing parts supplied by reference TRBV7-9 and TRBJ2-1, is DTGVSQNPRHKITKRGQNVTFRCDPISEHNRLYWYRQTLGQGPEFLTYFQNEAQLEKSRLLSDRFSAERPKGSFSTLEIQRTEQGDSAMYLCASSSQGAPYNEQFFGPGTRLTVL.

The chain couples TRBV4-1 to TRBJ2-6; D might be TRBD1 (5 bases). Trimming removed 4 bases from V and 1 base from J, with 17 bases in between. This CDR3 contains 18 residues. The germline V gene encodes CDR1 MGHRA and CDR2 YSYEKL. CDR3 nucleotide sequence: TGCGCCAGCAGCCTCGAGGACATTGGTCTTTCTGGGGCCAACGTCCTGACTTTC. The encoded protein is CASSLEDIGLSGANVLTF.

The chain employs TRBV4-3 and TRBJ1-4; 8 nucleotides line up with TRBD1. J gave up 7 bases and V 5 bases, and 9 bases lay outside the gene matches. Germline V gene sequence: CDR1 LGHNA, CDR2 YSLEER. The CDR3 length is 15 residues. The CDR3 spells CASSESGGGGEKLFF. The CDR3, as DNA: TGCGCCAGCAGCGAGTCAGGGGGCGGCGGTGAAAAACTGTTTTTT.